This passage covers 17 T cell receptor beta chains from one sample sequenced in a study of cytomegalovirus exposure and HLA in healthy donors. Repertoires were generated with immunoSEQ multiplex PCR, while TCRdb's copy carries only in-frame clones and drops some. The sample shows more than 150,000 clones, more than 80% of them seen only once. Sequencing used PBMCs. Receptors were obtained from a man younger than 30 in good health and CMV-seropositive.

This clone was picked up one time. The chain uses TRBV28 and TRBJ2-5, with unresolved D. This CDR3 has 14 residues. Germline CDR1 MDHEN, CDR2 SYDVKM. V was clipped by 4 bases and J by 5 bases, with 14 bases between them. The CDR3 coding sequence is TGTGCCAGCAGTTCCCGGCTAGTTAGGGAGACCCAGTACTTC. Translation: CASSSRLVRETQYF.

This clone has only one observation. The V and J genes are TRBV15 and TRBJ1-1; TRBD1 is a possible D gene (5 bases). This CDR3 region has 16 residues. Per germline, CDR1 LNHNV and CDR2 YYDKDF (reference sequence). Trimming left V 1 base short and J 0 bases short, with 12 bases between. CDR3 DNA sequence: TGTGCCACCAGCAGAGTAAGGGGACTACTGAACACTGAAGCTTTCTTT. Protein product: CATSRVRGLLNTEAFF.

V is TRBV5-6 and J is TRBJ2-7, with D possibly TRBD2 on 5 matching bases. Germline V gene lookup returns CDR1 SGHDT and CDR2 YYEEEE. The V end lost 7 bases, the J end lost 2 bases, and 19 bases lay between the germline ends. The length of the CDR3 is 15 residues. The CDR3 region is CASRMAGNKAYEQYF. The CDR3 region has the DNA TGTGCCAGCCGTATGGCGGGCAATAAGGCCTACGAGCAGTACTTC.

This clone was detected only once. V usage is TRBV27 and J usage is TRBJ2-4, with 9 bases that match TRBD1. Germline CDR1 reads MNHEY; CDR2 reads SMNVEV (reference sequence). The CDR3 length is 15 residues. J lost 7 bases, V lost 2 bases, and 6 bases had no gene match. CDR3 nucleotide sequence: TGTGCCAGCAGTTTAAGGGGACAGGGTTGGAACATTCAGTACTTC. Residues: CASSLRGQGWNIQYF.

V is TRBV7-9 and J is TRBJ2-1; 9 bases match TRBD1. V dropped 5 bases and J dropped 3; count of bases not matched to a gene: 11. Germline V gene lookup returns CDR1 SEHNR and CDR2 FQNEAQ (reference sequence). CDR3 length: 17 residues. The CDR3 DNA reads TGTGCCAGCAGCGGGGGGTTGGGGGACAGGGACTACAATGAGCAGTTCTTC. Translated, it gives CASSGGLGDRDYNEQFF.

The chain couples TRBV6-1 to TRBJ1-5; TRBD1 matches 9 bases. Germline CDR1 is MNHNS and CDR2 is SASEGT. V lost 6 bases, J lost 6 bases, and 6 bases stayed unmatched. The CDR3 spans 14 residues. Written as DNA, the CDR3 is TGTGCCAGCAGCTGGGGACAGGGAAGTCAGCCCCAGCATTTT. Amino acid sequence: CASSWGQGSQPQHF.

The CDR3 coding sequence is TGTGCCAGCCCAAGGACGAGCGGGACGAACACCGGGGAGCTGTTTTTT. Protein sequence: CASPRTSGTNTGELFF. The chain links TRBV7-2 to TRBJ2-2, with 7 nucleotides matching TRBD2. With V trimmed by 8 bases and J by 0 bases, 9 bases remained unmatched. The CDR3 sequence is 16 residues long. CDR1 and CDR2 (germline): SGHTA, FQGNSA.

The chain combines TRBV19 with TRBJ2-1; 8 bases are a match to TRBD2. Germline CDR1 and CDR2: LNHDA and SQIVND (reference sequence). Trimming took 1 base from V and 4 from J; bases not matched to a gene: 3. This CDR3 has 15 amino acids. The CDR3 DNA is TGTGCCAGTAGTATAGTAGCGGGACCGTACAATGAGCAGTTCTTC. The encoded protein is CASSIVAGPYNEQFF.

The V and J genes are TRBV11-2 and TRBJ2-3, with 10 bases that match TRBD2. V gave up 0 bases and J gave up 5 bases; unmatched junction bases: 11. The CDR3 is 18 residues long. Germline CDR1 SGHAT, CDR2 FQNNGV. CDR3 DNA sequence: TGTGCCAGCAGCTTAGATCCAGCGGGGGGGTTATTGGTAGATACGCAGTATTTT. Protein product: CASSLDPAGGLLVDTQYF.

The CDR3 is CASSVDGRPGNEQFF. In DNA form, the CDR3 reads TGTGCCAGCAGCGTAGACGGGAGACCCGGGAATGAGCAGTTCTTC. The rearrangement links TRBV9 to TRBJ2-1, with TRBD2 as a possible D gene (6 bases). Germline CDR1 SGDLS, CDR2 YYNGEE. The CDR3 contains 15 residues. V dropped 0 bases and J dropped 7 bases, with 14 bases sitting between them.

The chain has TRBV10-3 and TRBJ2-5; D call uncertain. The CDR3 has 12 amino acids. Germline CDR1 is ENHRY and CDR2 is SYGVKD. The V and J ends lost 3 bases and 13 bases respectively, with 15 bases between them. The CDR3 is CAISDSQALRYF. The CDR3 DNA follows: TGTGCCATCAGTGATTCTCAGGCCCTACGGTACTTC.

The V and J genes are TRBV5-1 and TRBJ1-4; 7 bases map to TRBD1. J lost 4 bases, V lost 5 bases, and 5 bases had no gene match. The CDR3 spans 14 residues. Germline V gives CDR1 SGHRS, CDR2 YFSETQ. CDR3 in amino acids: CASRTRDSNEKLFF. The CDR3, as DNA: TGCGCCAGCAGGACCCGGGACAGTAATGAAAAACTGTTTTTT. The entire variable domain, with the rest obtained from reference TRBV5-1 and TRBJ1-4, is as follows: KAGVTQTPRYLIKTRGQQVTLSCSPISGHRSVSWYQQTPGQGLQFLFEYFSETQRNKGNFPGRFSGRQFSNSRSEMNVSTLELGDSALYLCASRTRDSNEKLFFGSGTQLSVL.

The rearrangement links TRBV5-5 to TRBJ2-1; D is possibly TRBD2 (5 bases). The CDR3 is made up of 14 amino acids. The germline V gene has CDR1 SGHKS and CDR2 YYEKEE (reference sequence). Trimming pared 4 bases from V and 6 bases from J, leaving 14 bases between. The CDR3 loop is CASSPHGMVNEQFF. The CDR3 nucleotides are TGTGCCAGCAGCCCCCACGGGATGGTCAATGAGCAGTTCTTC.

This rearrangement joins TRBV28 to TRBJ2-3; D perhaps matches TRBD2 (5 bases). This CDR3 spans 15 amino acids. Germline V CDR1 and CDR2: MDHEN, SYDVKM. Deletions cut 2 bases from V and 3 bases from J, with 12 bases between. DNA for the CDR3: TGTGCCAGCAGTTTAGGGCGGGCCTGGACAGATACGCAGTATTTT. This sequence encodes CASSLGRAWTDTQYF. The variable domain in full, with the rest retrieved from reference TRBV28 and TRBJ2-3, is DVKVTQSSRYLVKRTGEKVFLECVQDMDHENMFWYRQDPGLGLRLIYFSYDVKMKEKGDIPEGYSVSREKKERFSLILESASTNQTSMYLCASSLGRAWTDTQYFGPGTRLTVL.

The V call is TRBV9, the J call TRBJ1-2, with 9 bases aligning to TRBD1. Germline CDR1 reads SGDLS; CDR2 reads YYNGEE. The CDR3 totals 12 residues. V lost 3 bases and J lost 10; bases outside the gene matches: 4. For the CDR3, the DNA is TGTGCCAGCAGCGGAACAGGGGGCTTCTACACCTTC. Protein sequence: CASSGTGGFYTF.

This clone occurred once. The chain's CDR3 is CAIRPTGGDTEAFF. The DNA for the CDR3 is TGTGCCATCAGACCGACAGGGGGGGACACTGAAGCTTTCTTT. V and J are TRBV10-3 and TRBJ1-1; 9 bases match TRBD1. This CDR3 comprises 14 residues. CDR1 is ENHRY and CDR2 is SYGVKD in the germline V gene. With 6 bases clipped from V and 3 bases from J, the junction kept 5 bases outside the gene matches.

This chain links TRBV6-1 with TRBJ1-1; 7 bases agree with TRBD1. Per the germline V gene, CDR1 is MNHNS and CDR2 is SASEGT. The CDR3 spans 15 residues. The V and J ends lost 6 bases and 1 base, in that order; junction bases with no gene match: 8. CDR3 protein: CASSYRGFGNTEAFF. The CDR3 DNA reads TGTGCCAGCAGCTACAGGGGTTTCGGGAACACTGAAGCTTTCTTT.